This T cell receptor (beta chain) was profiled in a study of beta chain features in type 1 diabetes. The isolated RNA, all of it, was reverse transcribed, so expressed TCRB transcripts were what got sequenced. Measured with immunoSEQ multiplex PCR; TCRdb has only the in-frame clones, and not every one. The data contain about 290,000 clones, under 8.5% of them singletons. V was pared by 4 bases and J by 0 bases, with 9 bases of the junction left unmatched. The CDR3 contains 18 residues. The V gene's germline CDR1 is KGHSH and CDR2 LQKENI. This clone was detected many times. The sequenced sample was central memory CD4+ T cells from blood. The sequence derives from a woman between 18 and 29 years old in good health. The V call is TRBV18, the J call TRBJ1-2, with 12 bases matching TRBD1. DNA for the CDR3: TGTGCCAGCTCACGAACCGGGACAGGGGGCGTCTCTAACTATGGCTACACCTTC. This encodes CASSRTGTGGVSNYGYTF.